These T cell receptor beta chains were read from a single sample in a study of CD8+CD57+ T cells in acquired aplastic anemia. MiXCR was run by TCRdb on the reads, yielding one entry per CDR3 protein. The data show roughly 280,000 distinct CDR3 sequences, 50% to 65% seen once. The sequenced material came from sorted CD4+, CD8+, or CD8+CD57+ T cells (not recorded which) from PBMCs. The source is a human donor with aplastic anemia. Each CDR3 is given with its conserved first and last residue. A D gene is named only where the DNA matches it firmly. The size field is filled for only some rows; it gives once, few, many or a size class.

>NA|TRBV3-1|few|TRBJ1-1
CASSLLKGLGNTEAFF
TGTGCCAGCAGCCTATTGAAAGGGCTGGGGAACACTGAAGCTTTCTTT
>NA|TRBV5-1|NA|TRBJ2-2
CASSPIEGGTGELFF
TGCGCCAGCAGCCCCATCGAAGGGGGAACCGGGGAGCTGTTTTTT
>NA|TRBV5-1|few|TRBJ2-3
CASSLEDTQYF
TGCGCCAGCAGCTTAGAGGATACGCAGTATTTT
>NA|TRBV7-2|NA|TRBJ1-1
CASSLGRGRGEAFF
TGTGCCAGCAGCTTAGGTCGGGGACGGGGTGAAGCTTTCTTT
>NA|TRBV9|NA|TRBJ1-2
CASSAGFYGYTF
TGTGCCAGCAGCGCAGGGTTCTATGGCTACACCTTC
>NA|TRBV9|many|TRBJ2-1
CASSVDLYNEQFF
TGTGCCAGCAGCGTAGACCTCTACAATGAGCAGTTCTTC
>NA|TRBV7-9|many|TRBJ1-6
CASSLQTGYNSPLHF
TGTGCCAGCAGCCTACAAACGGGGTATAATTCACCCCTCCACTTT
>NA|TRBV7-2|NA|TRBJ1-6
CASSLEGRGRSPLHF
TGTGCCAGCAGCTTAGAGGGCAGGGGTAGATCACCCCTCCACTTT
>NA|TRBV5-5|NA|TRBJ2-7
CASSKSEMSDYEQYF
TGTGCCAGCAGCAAGTCCGAAATGTCAGACTACGAGCAGTACTTC
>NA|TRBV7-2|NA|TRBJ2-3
CASSQSGSLSTDTQYF
TGTGCCAGCAGCCAAAGCGGTTCCTTGAGCACAGATACGCAGTATTTT
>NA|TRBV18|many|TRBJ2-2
CASSPDYRNTGELFF
TGTGCCAGCTCACCAGACTATCGTAACACCGGGGAGCTGTTTTTT
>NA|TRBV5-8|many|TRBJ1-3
CASSAGRISGNTIYF
TGTGCCAGCAGCGCGGGACGGATCTCTGGAAACACCATATATTTT
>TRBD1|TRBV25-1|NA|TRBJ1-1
CASSDEGAGTEAFF
TGTGCCAGCAGCGACGAGGGGGCGGGTACTGAAGCTTTCTTT
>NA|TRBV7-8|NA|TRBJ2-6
CASSLLNGANVLTF
TGTGCCAGCAGCTTACTAAACGGGGCCAACGTCCTGACTTTC
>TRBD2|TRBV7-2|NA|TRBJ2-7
CASSPGYGGSSYEQYF
TGTGCCAGCAGCCCCGGCTACGGGGGGTCGTCCTACGAGCAGTACTTC
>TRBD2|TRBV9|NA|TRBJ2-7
CASSVVAGGLYEQYF
TGTGCCAGCAGCGTAGTGGCGGGGGGGCTCTACGAGCAGTACTTC
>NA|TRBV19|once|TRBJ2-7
CASSIVGNEQYF
TGTGCCAGTAGTATCGTGGGCAACGAGCAGTACTTC
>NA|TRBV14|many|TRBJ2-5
CASSQDATARVQETQYF
TGTGCCAGCAGCCAAGATGCGACTGCAAGGGTCCAAGAGACCCAGTACTTC
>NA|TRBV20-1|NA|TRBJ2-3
CSARHRESTDTQYF
TGCAGTGCTAGGCACAGGGAATCCACAGATACGCAGTATTTT
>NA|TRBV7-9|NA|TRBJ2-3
CASRGVSGTDTQYF
TGTGCCAGCAGGGGAGTGTCGGGCACAGATACGCAGTATTTT
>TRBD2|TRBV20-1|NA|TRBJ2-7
CSARGVNEQYF
TGCAGTGCCCGGGGGGTCAACGAGCAGTACTTC
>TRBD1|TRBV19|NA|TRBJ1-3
CASSIGTGDSGNTIYF
TGTGCCAGTAGTATCGGAACAGGGGACTCTGGAAACACCATATATTTT
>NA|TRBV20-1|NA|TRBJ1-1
CSARDERAGPNTEAFF
TGCAGTGCTAGAGATGAACGAGCAGGCCCGAACACTGAAGCTTTCTTT
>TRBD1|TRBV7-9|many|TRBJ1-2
CASSPRGGGRGYGYTF
TGTGCCAGCAGCCCGCGAGGGGGCGGGAGAGGCTATGGCTACACCTTC
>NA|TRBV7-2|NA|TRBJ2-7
CASSLEVFSDGDEQYF
TGTGCCAGCAGCCTCGAGGTGTTCTCGGACGGCGACGAGCAGTACTTC
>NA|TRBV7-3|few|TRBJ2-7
CASSFRGGEQYF
TGTGCCAGCAGCTTCAGGGGTGGGGAGCAGTACTTC
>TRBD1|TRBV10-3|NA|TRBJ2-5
CAIARQGSQETQYF
TGTGCCATCGCTCGACAGGGGTCCCAAGAGACCCAGTACTTC
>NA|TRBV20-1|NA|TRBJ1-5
CSARRGASGNQPQHF
TGCAGTGCTAGACGTGGGGCGTCGGGCAATCAGCCCCAGCATTTT
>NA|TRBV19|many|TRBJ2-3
CASSIAESITPATQYF
TGTGCCAGTAGTATAGCCGAGTCTATCACACCAGCTACGCAGTATTTT
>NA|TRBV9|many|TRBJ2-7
CASSVAPQTYEQYF
TGTGCCAGCAGCGTAGCTCCCCAGACCTACGAGCAGTACTTC
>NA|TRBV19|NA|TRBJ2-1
CASSTGQNSYEQFF
TGTGCCAGTAGTACCGGACAGAACTCCTACGAGCAGTTCTTC
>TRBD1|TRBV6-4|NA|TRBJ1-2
CASSDSTGGGYTF
TGTGCCAGCAGTGACTCGACAGGGGGCGGCTACACCTTC
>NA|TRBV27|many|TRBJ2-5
CASSLQAPGGYQETQYF
TGTGCCAGCAGTCTCCAGGCACCCGGGGGCTACCAAGAGACCCAGTACTTC
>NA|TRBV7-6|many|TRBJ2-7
CASSFGQLYEQYF
TGTGCCAGCAGCTTCGGACAGTTATACGAGCAGTACTTC
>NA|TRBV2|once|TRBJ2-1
CASNPGYEQFF
TGTGCCAGCAATCCGGGGTATGAGCAGTTCTTC
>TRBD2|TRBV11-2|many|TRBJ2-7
CASSFPAGGYEQYF
TGTGCCAGCAGCTTTCCAGCGGGGGGCTACGAGCAGTACTTC
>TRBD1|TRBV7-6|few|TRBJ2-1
CASSAGQGNEQFF
TGTGCCAGCAGCGCAGGACAGGGGAATGAGCAGTTCTTC
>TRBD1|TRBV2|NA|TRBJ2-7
CASSLMTGGGYEQYF
TGTGCCAGCAGCCTTATGACAGGGGGCGGTTACGAGCAGTACTTC
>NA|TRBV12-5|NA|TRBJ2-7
CASGLSTGVYEQYF
TGTGCCAGTGGTTTGAGTACAGGAGTGTACGAGCAGTACTTC
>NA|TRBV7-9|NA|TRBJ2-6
CASRGVSGANVLTF
TGTGCCAGCAGGGGTGTATCTGGGGCCAACGTCCTGACTTTC
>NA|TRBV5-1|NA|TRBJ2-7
CASSLGLERDF
TGCGCCAGCAGCTTGGGTCTGGAAAGGGACTTC